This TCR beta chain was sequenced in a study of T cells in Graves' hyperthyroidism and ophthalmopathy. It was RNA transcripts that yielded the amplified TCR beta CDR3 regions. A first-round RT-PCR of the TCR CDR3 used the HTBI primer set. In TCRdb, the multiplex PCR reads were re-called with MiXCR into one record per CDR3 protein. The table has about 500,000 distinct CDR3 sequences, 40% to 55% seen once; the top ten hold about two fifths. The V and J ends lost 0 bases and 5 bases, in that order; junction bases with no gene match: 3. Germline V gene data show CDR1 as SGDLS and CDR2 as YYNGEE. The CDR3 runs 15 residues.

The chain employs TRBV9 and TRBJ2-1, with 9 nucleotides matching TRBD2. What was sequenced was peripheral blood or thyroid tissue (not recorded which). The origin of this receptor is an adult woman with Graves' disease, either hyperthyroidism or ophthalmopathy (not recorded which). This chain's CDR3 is CASSVGLAGNNEQFF. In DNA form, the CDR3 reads TGTGCCAGCAGCGTAGGCCTAGCGGGGAACAATGAGCAGTTCTTC.